One T cell receptor (beta chain) is described in this entry. This receptor's antigen is unknown. No much larger clone is present one base from it, and per-base qualities are unavailable. CDR1 and CDR2, looked up from the germline V gene (reference sequence), are DFQATT and SNEGSKA. V lost 3 bases and J lost 11 bases; the stretch between them is 19 bases long. From the cysteine up to the phenylalanine, the CDR3 has a length of 13 residues. The only DNA kept is the CDR3, 39 bases in frame from the first base. The sample comes from a study of blood T cell repertoires in COVID-19 (TCRdb year 2020). Regarding the study in general: Samples from collaborators originated in the United States, Italy and Spain and spanned both the acute and convalescent phases of COVID-19. The dataset comprised deeply sampled blood TCRbeta repertoires from subjects exposed to, actively infected with, or recovered from COVID-19. Where available, HLA class I and class II types were obtained from metadata supplied by the sample provider rather than from assay-based typing. The prospective study material was composed of cDNA or gDNA derived from T cells, B-cell-depleted T cells, or PBMCs. Sample metadata almost always included a de-identified subject ID, COVID-19 status, age in years and sex. Samples came from the ongoing ImmuneRACE study (first 160 participants) plus 1,254 subjects from 6 global collaborators. A freely available public database, intended as a resource for researchers studying the immune response to SARS-CoV-2, is where the repertoires were released. The full study reports these points: The quantity of clinical and demographic metadata differed by source and by participant and was supplied without curation.

The immunoSEQ Assay, a bias-controlled multiplex PCR, was used to amplify TCRbeta CDR3 regions from genomic DNA. As for the authors' bioinformatics: The number of nucleated cells in each sample was estimated from the amplification of reference gene primers within the assay. To quantify the absolute abundance of each unique TCRbeta CDR3 rearrangement, sequence reads were collapsed and filtered. For each sample, productive Simpson clonality was calculated as the square root of Simpson's diversity index over productive rearrangements. TCRdb stores this immuneACCESS table with in-frame sequences only. Part of the clones is absent; in the studies checked, under half of the shortfall reflects unresolved V genes, and no reason is known for the rest. That table is the source of V, J and clone size, and D and trimming were worked out from the DNA. Across this sample there are approximately 72,000 clones, with roughly 85% seen only once. The top ten clonotypes cover about 18% of the sample.

The collaborating institutions used their own protocols to collect whole blood in K2EDTA tubes. For TCRbeta analysis, collaborators shipped samples in one of three forms: frozen whole blood, isolated PBMCs, or DNA extracted from either of those sample types. The TCR sequence derives from an elderly woman with acute or convalescent COVID-19. Sequenced input: peripheral blood. Recombination connected TRBV20-1 to TRBJ1-1, with no confident D gene call. This receptor has the CDR3 CSASSRSRPSAFF. The DNA sequence is TGCAGTGCTAGTTCCCGTAGCCGACCTTCGGCTTTCTTT.